These T cell receptor beta chains were read from a single sample in a study of post-analysis software for immune sequencing data. TCRdb redid the calling of the PCR reads with MiXCR, one entry per CDR3 protein. The sample lists some 450,000 distinct CDR3 sequences, roughly 45% occurring once. Source material: blood. The receptors stem from a girl under 18 with multiple sclerosis. The CDR3 runs from the conserved cysteine through the conserved F or W. A D gene is named only where the DNA matches it firmly. Size values are once, few and many counts, or a class for expanded clones, and some rows have none.

d_call: TRBD2; j_call: TRBJ2-3; clone_size: -; cdr3_length: 15; v_call: TRBV20-1; cdr3_aa: CSARESTSGLDTQYF; cdr3_nt: TGCAGTGCTAGAGAATCAACTAGCGGGTTAGATACGCAGTATTTT
d_call: TRBD1; j_call: TRBJ2-7; clone_size: -; cdr3_length: 14; v_call: TRBV6-5; cdr3_aa: CATKQGLGSYEQYF; cdr3_nt: TGTGCAACTAAACAGGGGTTAGGGTCCTACGAGCAGTACTTC
d_call: TRBD1; j_call: TRBJ2-7; clone_size: few; cdr3_length: 13; v_call: TRBV7-6; cdr3_aa: CASSYRGLYEQYF; cdr3_nt: TGTGCCAGCAGCTACAGGGGGCTCTACGAGCAGTACTTC
d_call: -; j_call: TRBJ1-4; clone_size: -; cdr3_length: 13; v_call: TRBV29-1; cdr3_aa: CSVEDSKIEKLFF; cdr3_nt: TGCAGCGTGGAGGACAGTAAAATTGAAAAACTGTTTTTT
d_call: -; j_call: TRBJ2-7; clone_size: -; cdr3_length: 14; v_call: TRBV5-5; cdr3_aa: CASSPRTDFYEQYF; cdr3_nt: TGTGCCAGCAGCCCCAGGACAGACTTCTACGAGCAGTACTTC
d_call: TRBD2; j_call: TRBJ2-4; clone_size: -; cdr3_length: 15; v_call: TRBV28; cdr3_aa: CASSRGTSGRTEQYF; cdr3_nt: TGTGCCAGCAGCCGTGGGACTAGCGGGAGAACTGAGCAGTACTTC
d_call: -; j_call: TRBJ2-1; clone_size: -; cdr3_length: 14; v_call: TRBV7-9; cdr3_aa: CASTSKTRRDEQFF; cdr3_nt: TGTGCCAGCACCTCTAAAACCAGGAGGGATGAGCAGTTCTTC
d_call: -; j_call: TRBJ2-1; clone_size: -; cdr3_length: 17; v_call: TRBV11-2; cdr3_aa: CASSLLSSAGWVNEQFF; cdr3_nt: TGTGCCAGCAGCTTATTAAGTTCCGCGGGTTGGGTCAATGAGCAGTTCTTC
d_call: TRBD1; j_call: TRBJ2-3; clone_size: few; cdr3_length: 16; v_call: TRBV9; cdr3_aa: CASSVSGTASTDTQYF; cdr3_nt: TGTGCCAGCAGCGTCTCTGGGACAGCTAGCACAGATACGCAGTATTTT
d_call: TRBD2; j_call: TRBJ2-1; clone_size: -; cdr3_length: 16; v_call: TRBV15; cdr3_aa: CATRGGLSGPGNEQFF; cdr3_nt: TGTGCCACCAGGGGAGGGCTAAGCGGGCCAGGCAATGAGCAGTTCTTC
d_call: -; j_call: TRBJ2-7; clone_size: once; cdr3_length: 14; v_call: TRBV7-9; cdr3_aa: CASSLKLGVYEQYF; cdr3_nt: TGTGCCAGCAGCCTGAAACTGGGAGTCTACGAGCAGTACTTC
d_call: -; j_call: TRBJ1-5; clone_size: -; cdr3_length: 16; v_call: TRBV7-4; cdr3_aa: CASSPSTGTSNQPQHF; cdr3_nt: TGTGCCAGCAGCCCGAGTACCGGGACATCAAATCAGCCCCAGCATTTT
d_call: -; j_call: TRBJ1-2; clone_size: -; cdr3_length: 14; v_call: TRBV10-3; cdr3_aa: CAISDSRRGEGHTF; cdr3_nt: TGTGCCATCAGTGACTCGAGACGGGGAGAGGGCCACACCTTC
d_call: TRBD2; j_call: TRBJ2-1; clone_size: -; cdr3_length: 13; v_call: TRBV20-1; cdr3_aa: CSARGSGNLRQFF; cdr3_nt: TGCAGTGCTAGAGGAAGCGGGAACTTACGGCAGTTCTTC
d_call: -; j_call: TRBJ1-5; clone_size: -; cdr3_length: 17; v_call: TRBV12-3/TRBV12-4; cdr3_aa: CASSFPGQSRRAQPQHF; cdr3_nt: TGTGCCAGCAGTTTCCCCGGACAGTCCCGAAGGGCTCAGCCCCAGCATTTT
d_call: TRBD2; j_call: TRBJ2-1; clone_size: -; cdr3_length: 15; v_call: TRBV5-1; cdr3_aa: CASSRVAGERDEQFF; cdr3_nt: TGCGCCAGCAGCCGCGTGGCGGGAGAAAGGGATGAGCAGTTCTTC
d_call: -; j_call: TRBJ2-7; clone_size: few; cdr3_length: 14; v_call: TRBV20-1; cdr3_aa: CSARASASSYEQYF; cdr3_nt: TGCAGTGCTAGAGCTAGCGCGAGCTCCTACGAGCAGTACTTC
d_call: -; j_call: TRBJ2-1; clone_size: -; cdr3_length: 15; v_call: TRBV2; cdr3_aa: CASSAAESSYNEQFF; cdr3_nt: TGTGCCAGCAGTGCGGCAGAGAGCTCCTACAATGAGCAGTTCTTC
d_call: TRBD2; j_call: TRBJ2-4; clone_size: -; cdr3_length: 15; v_call: TRBV28; cdr3_aa: CASSFPSGLSNIQYF; cdr3_nt: TGTGCCAGCAGTTTCCCCTCGGGACTATCCAACATTCAGTACTTC
d_call: -; j_call: TRBJ1-2; clone_size: -; cdr3_length: 15; v_call: TRBV14; cdr3_aa: CASSQFLQGADGYTF; cdr3_nt: TGTGCCAGCAGCCAATTCCTACAGGGAGCAGATGGCTACACCTTC
d_call: -; j_call: TRBJ2-1; clone_size: -; cdr3_length: 16; v_call: TRBV11-3; cdr3_aa: CASSLDSSGSHNEQFF; cdr3_nt: TGTGCCAGCAGCTTAGATTCCTCGGGTAGCCACAATGAGCAGTTCTTC
d_call: TRBD2; j_call: TRBJ2-1; clone_size: many; cdr3_length: 15; v_call: TRBV6-4; cdr3_aa: CASSHGLAGGNEQFF; cdr3_nt: TGTGCCAGCAGTCATGGACTAGCGGGAGGGAATGAGCAGTTCTTC
d_call: -; j_call: TRBJ1-6; clone_size: -; cdr3_length: 15; v_call: TRBV9; cdr3_aa: CASSAERVPNSPLHF; cdr3_nt: TGTGCCAGCAGCGCCGAGCGGGTCCCTAATTCACCCCTCCACTTT
d_call: TRBD1; j_call: TRBJ2-7; clone_size: many; cdr3_length: 14; v_call: TRBV28; cdr3_aa: CASSSGTGIYEQYF; cdr3_nt: TGTGCCAGCAGTTCCGGGACAGGGATCTACGAGCAGTACTTC
d_call: -; j_call: TRBJ2-7; clone_size: few; cdr3_length: 14; v_call: TRBV15; cdr3_aa: CATSGPRLDAEQYF; cdr3_nt: TGTGCCACCAGCGGACCTAGACTAGATGCCGAGCAGTACTTC
d_call: TRBD2; j_call: TRBJ2-5; clone_size: -; cdr3_length: 14; v_call: TRBV11-2; cdr3_aa: CASGIGLARETQYF; cdr3_nt: TGTGCCAGCGGCATCGGACTAGCGAGAGAGACCCAGTACTTC
d_call: -; j_call: TRBJ2-3; clone_size: -; cdr3_length: 20; v_call: TRBV18; cdr3_aa: CASSQSQLVNRLRAADTQYF; cdr3_nt: TGTGCCAGCTCACAGAGCCAGTTGGTGAACAGGTTGAGAGCGGCAGATACGCAGTATTTT
d_call: -; j_call: TRBJ2-7; clone_size: -; cdr3_length: 15; v_call: TRBV6-2/TRBV6-3; cdr3_aa: CASSYSGDGYYEQYF; cdr3_nt: TGTGCCAGCAGTTACTCGGGGGACGGGTACTACGAGCAGTACTTC
d_call: -; j_call: TRBJ2-5; clone_size: -; cdr3_length: 13; v_call: TRBV28; cdr3_aa: CASSWPEQETQYF; cdr3_nt: TGTGCCAGCAGTTGGCCAGAGCAAGAGACCCAGTACTTC
d_call: -; j_call: TRBJ2-1; clone_size: -; cdr3_length: 17; v_call: TRBV14; cdr3_aa: CAGSQDRASRRGNEQFF; cdr3_nt: TGTGCCGGCAGCCAAGATCGGGCTAGCAGGAGGGGAAATGAGCAGTTCTTC
d_call: -; j_call: TRBJ2-7; clone_size: few; cdr3_length: 13; v_call: TRBV7-2; cdr3_aa: CASSLARQDEQYF; cdr3_nt: TGTGCCAGCAGCTTAGCCAGGCAGGACGAGCAGTACTTC
d_call: TRBD2; j_call: TRBJ2-1; clone_size: -; cdr3_length: 15; v_call: TRBV5-1; cdr3_aa: CASSGTSGRAFEQFF; cdr3_nt: TGCGCCAGCAGCGGGACTAGCGGGAGGGCCTTTGAGCAGTTCTTC
d_call: TRBD2; j_call: TRBJ2-7; clone_size: -; cdr3_length: 13; v_call: TRBV20-1; cdr3_aa: CSAATSGPYEQYF; cdr3_nt: TGCAGTGCAGCAACTAGCGGCCCCTACGAGCAGTACTTC
d_call: TRBD1; j_call: TRBJ2-7; clone_size: few; cdr3_length: 14; v_call: TRBV29-1; cdr3_aa: CSAGGQGSSYEQYF; cdr3_nt: TGCAGCGCTGGGGGACAGGGGAGCTCCTACGAGCAGTACTTC
d_call: TRBD2; j_call: TRBJ2-1; clone_size: -; cdr3_length: 13; v_call: TRBV20-1; cdr3_aa: CSASEGLPNEQFF; cdr3_nt: TGCAGTGCTAGTGAGGGACTACCCAATGAGCAGTTCTTC
d_call: TRBD1; j_call: TRBJ1-4; clone_size: once; cdr3_length: 15; v_call: TRBV20-1; cdr3_aa: CSARRGQGGYEKRFF; cdr3_nt: TGCAGTGCTAGAAGGGGACAGGGCGGATATGAAAAACGGTTTTTT
d_call: -; j_call: TRBJ2-7; clone_size: -; cdr3_length: 14; v_call: TRBV29-1; cdr3_aa: CSVTGGFNAGEQYF; cdr3_nt: TGCAGCGTCACAGGAGGGTTTAACGCTGGCGAGCAGTACTTC
d_call: -; j_call: TRBJ2-7; clone_size: -; cdr3_length: 14; v_call: TRBV6-5; cdr3_aa: CASTLTVGSYEQYF; cdr3_nt: TGTGCCAGCACACTCACCGTGGGTTCCTACGAGCAGTACTTC
d_call: TRBD2; j_call: TRBJ2-1; clone_size: -; cdr3_length: 16; v_call: TRBV19; cdr3_aa: CASSILAGVSFNEQFF; cdr3_nt: TGTGCCAGTAGTATCCTAGCGGGAGTAAGTTTCAATGAGCAGTTCTTC
d_call: TRBD1; j_call: TRBJ1-2; clone_size: -; cdr3_length: 12; v_call: TRBV20-1; cdr3_aa: CSAREGAYGYTF; cdr3_nt: TGCAGTGCTAGGGAGGGGGCCTATGGCTACACCTTC
d_call: TRBD2; j_call: TRBJ2-1; clone_size: few; cdr3_length: 14; v_call: TRBV4-3; cdr3_aa: CASSRSGEYNEQFF; cdr3_nt: TGCGCCAGCAGCCGCAGCGGGGAATACAATGAGCAGTTCTTC
d_call: TRBD2; j_call: TRBJ2-7; clone_size: once; cdr3_length: 18; v_call: TRBV5-1; cdr3_aa: CASSLGGTSGRPSYEQYF; cdr3_nt: TGCGCCAGCAGCTTGGGGGGGACTAGCGGGAGGCCGTCCTACGAGCAGTACTTC
d_call: TRBD2; j_call: TRBJ2-3; clone_size: -; cdr3_length: 16; v_call: TRBV20-1; cdr3_aa: CSASPGRAGLTDTQYF; cdr3_nt: TGCAGTGCTAGTCCGGGACGAGCGGGACTGACAGATACGCAGTATTTT
d_call: -; j_call: TRBJ2-1; clone_size: few; cdr3_length: 14; v_call: TRBV29-1; cdr3_aa: CSYTKLRGRHEQFF; cdr3_nt: TGCAGCTATACGAAGTTACGGGGGAGACATGAGCAGTTCTTC
d_call: TRBD1; j_call: TRBJ2-5; clone_size: -; cdr3_length: 16; v_call: TRBV24-1; cdr3_aa: CATSDQGQGREETQYF; cdr3_nt: TGTGCCACCAGTGACCAAGGACAGGGACGGGAAGAGACCCAGTACTTC
d_call: TRBD2; j_call: TRBJ2-3; clone_size: -; cdr3_length: 15; v_call: TRBV29-1; cdr3_aa: CSVFSSGRRGDTQYF; cdr3_nt: TGCAGCGTATTCTCTAGCGGGAGGCGAGGAGATACGCAGTATTTT
d_call: -; j_call: TRBJ2-3; clone_size: -; cdr3_length: 13; v_call: TRBV5-1; cdr3_aa: CASSRGDSDTQYF; cdr3_nt: TGCGCCAGCAGCAGGGGAGATTCGGATACGCAGTATTTT
d_call: -; j_call: TRBJ2-7; clone_size: -; cdr3_length: 14; v_call: TRBV6-5; cdr3_aa: CASIKSGSTYEQYF; cdr3_nt: TGTGCCAGCATCAAAAGCGGGTCAACCTACGAGCAGTACTTC
d_call: TRBD2; j_call: TRBJ2-1; clone_size: -; cdr3_length: 15; v_call: TRBV20-1; cdr3_aa: CSARGLREGYNEQFF; cdr3_nt: TGCAGTGCTAGAGGGTTGCGGGAGGGCTACAATGAGCAGTTCTTC
d_call: -; j_call: TRBJ2-1; clone_size: -; cdr3_length: 18; v_call: TRBV10-3; cdr3_aa: CAIRGMVGGDSSYNEQFF; cdr3_nt: TGTGCCATCAGGGGAATGGTGGGAGGAGACAGCTCCTACAATGAGCAGTTCTTC
d_call: TRBD2; j_call: TRBJ2-1; clone_size: few; cdr3_length: 13; v_call: TRBV29-1; cdr3_aa: CSTRLAGIGEQFF; cdr3_nt: TGCAGCACCAGACTAGCGGGAATTGGTGAGCAGTTCTTC